This passage covers 14 T cell receptor beta chains from one sample sequenced in a study of cytomegalovirus exposure and HLA in healthy donors. Sequencing used immunoSEQ multiplex PCR; TCRdb keeps in-frame clones, though not all of them. The table records approximately 300,000 clones, 87% of them present only once. What was sequenced was PBMCs. These receptors originate from a young woman in good health and CMV-seropositive.

The V call is TRBV18, the J call TRBJ2-7; 8 positions match TRBD1. The CDR3 has 14 amino acids. Germline V lookup: CDR1 KGHSH, CDR2 LQKENI. J was trimmed by 3 bases and V by 6 bases; bases with no gene match: 7. The CDR3 sequence is CASSLRGQGYEQYF. The CDR3 nucleotides are TGTGCCAGCTCCCTCAGAGGACAGGGCTACGAGCAGTACTTC.

This chain uses TRBV28 with TRBJ2-7, with 11 bases identical to TRBD1. V dropped 3 bases and J dropped 7; count of bases not matched to a gene: 8. The CDR3 contains 15 residues. Germline V gene sequence: CDR1 MDHEN, CDR2 SYDVKM. CDR3 in DNA: TGTGCCAGCAGTTTTGTAGGACAGGGGGCGGGGGAGCAGTACTTC. It yields the protein CASSFVGQGAGEQYF.

This rearrangement joins TRBV13 to TRBJ1-5, with no clear D. The germline V gene has CDR1 PRHDT and CDR2 FYEKMQ (reference sequence). CDR3 length: 13 amino acids. V was trimmed by 1 base and J by 6 bases, leaving 7 bases between them. The CDR3: CASSLALGQPQHF. The CDR3 DNA reads as TGTGCCAGCAGCTTAGCTCTGGGTCAGCCCCAGCATTTT.

The V and J genes are TRBV6-5 and TRBJ1-3, with D unclear. V shed 2 bases and J shed 0 bases, with 5 bases lying between them. The CDR3 is 14 amino acids. CDR1 and CDR2 (germline): MNHEY, SVGAGI. The chain's CDR3 is CASSYIGSGNTIYF. The CDR3 DNA sequence: TGTGCCAGCAGTTACATCGGCTCTGGAAACACCATATATTTT.

The chain has TRBV6-5 and TRBJ2-7; 14 positions agree with TRBD2. The V and J ends lost 0 bases and 6 bases, in that order; junction bases with no gene match: 1. Germline CDR1 and CDR2: MNHEY and SVGAGI. This CDR3 has 15 amino acids. The CDR3 sequence: CASSYSGLAGVEQYF. The CDR3 DNA reads TGTGCCAGCAGTTACTCGGGACTAGCGGGAGTCGAGCAGTACTTC.

This chain joins TRBV11-2 and TRBJ1-2; weak D call: TRBD1 (6 bases). The CDR3 is 15 amino acids. The germline V gene encodes CDR1 SGHAT and CDR2 FQNNGV. Trimming stripped 4 bases from V and 4 bases from J, with 16 bases between. The CDR3 loop reads CASSSVLPDSYGYTF. The DNA for the CDR3 is TGTGCCAGCAGCTCAGTGCTCCCGGACAGCTATGGCTACACCTTC. The entire variable domain, with the rest obtained from reference TRBV11-2 and TRBJ1-2, is as follows: EAGVAQSPRYKIIEKRQSVAFWCNPISGHATLYWYQQILGQGPKLLIQFQNNGVVDDSQLPKDRFSAERLKGVDSTLKIQPAKLEDSAVYLCASSSVLPDSYGYTFGSGTRLTVV.

This clone was observed once. The chain couples TRBV7-9 to TRBJ2-7, with D perhaps assigned TRBD1 or TRBD2 (5 bases each). The CDR3 contains 16 residues. Germline loops: CDR1 SEHNR, CDR2 FQNEAQ (reference sequence). Trimming removed 5 bases at V and 0 bases at J, with 17 bases between. CDR3 in DNA: TGTGCCAGCAGCGTCACCGGGACCGAAGTCTCCTACGAGCAGTACTTC. This sequence encodes CASSVTGTEVSYEQYF.

V is TRBV2 and J is TRBJ1-6; D unresolved. The CDR3 has 17 residues. Germline V gives CDR1 SNHLY, CDR2 FYNNEI. The V end was cut by 1 base, the J end by 0 bases, with 10 bases between. The CDR3 is CASSEVQRSSYNSPLHF. The CDR3 DNA is TGTGCCAGCAGTGAAGTCCAGAGGAGCTCCTATAATTCACCCCTCCACTTT.

CDR3 residues: CASSTRTGTYEQYF. Here the CDR3 DNA reads TGTGCCAGTAGTACCCGGACAGGGACCTACGAGCAGTACTTC. The chain joins TRBV19 to TRBJ2-7; TRBD1 agrees at 8 bases. After removal of 4 bases from V and 2 bases from J, the junction contained 4 bases not matched to a gene. Germline CDR1 reads LNHDA; CDR2 reads SQIVND (reference sequence). The CDR3 extends over 14 amino acids.

V and J are TRBV6-1 and TRBJ1-1, with no clear D. Trimming pared 5 bases from V and 0 bases from J, leaving 10 bases between. This CDR3 has 14 residues. From germline, CDR1 is MNHNS and CDR2 SASEGT. The CDR3 DNA sequence: TGTGCCAGCAGTAGAGGGAACATGAACACTGAAGCTTTCTTT. The encoded protein is CASSRGNMNTEAFF.

The V gene is TRBV7-6, the J gene TRBJ2-1, with D unresolved. Trimming left V 5 bases short and J 5 bases short, with 16 bases between. From germline, CDR1 is SGHVS and CDR2 FNYEAQ. The CDR3 runs to 15 residues. The chain's CDR3 is CASSQRSWGDNEQFF. The CDR3 nucleotides read TGTGCCAGCAGCCAAAGGAGTTGGGGTGACAATGAGCAGTTCTTC.

The chain links TRBV4-1 to TRBJ2-3; perhaps TRBD2 as D (6 bases). Trimming shortened V by 0 bases and J by 1 base, and 11 bases separated the two germline ends. Germline-derived CDR1 and CDR2 are MGHRA and YSYEKL. The CDR3 contains 16 residues. The CDR3 DNA reads as TGCGCCAGCAGCCAAGAGGGGACTCGGGGCACAGATACGCAGTATTTT. It yields the protein CASSQEGTRGTDTQYF.

As for this clone: The germline gene is not matched at one end of the junction; a read error may be the cause. The rearrangement links TRBV28 to TRBJ1-5; 10 bases match TRBD1. Per germline, CDR1 MDHEN and CDR2 SYDVKM. The CDR3 totals 14 residues. The CDR3 here is CASSQGTGEGRAAW. As DNA, the CDR3 is TGTGCCAGCAGCCAAGGGACAGGGGAAGGTCGAGCAGCGTGG.

Regarding this clone: Other DNA sequences of this sample code for an identical CDR3. The J gene is TRBJ2-3, the V gene TRBV5-1; D might be TRBD2 (6 bases). The CDR3 is 13 amino acids. Germline V CDR1 and CDR2: SGHRS, YFSETQ. V dropped 0 bases and J dropped 4 bases, with 6 bases sitting between them. The CDR3 sequence is CASSLGLADTQYF. As DNA, the CDR3 is TGCGCCAGCAGCTTGGGACTAGCAGATACGCAGTATTTT.